This T cell receptor (beta chain) came from a study of blood T cell repertoires in COVID-19. Using immunoSEQ multiplex PCR, the repertoire was profiled, and TCRdb retains in-frame clones only, with some absent. The sample lists a few hundred thousand clones; roughly 84% were seen once. Germline values: CDR1 SQVTM, CDR2 ANQGSEA. The CDR3 is made up of 14 amino acids. V dropped 4 bases and J dropped 7; count of bases not matched to a gene: 8. Input material: peripheral blood. J is TRBJ2-3 and V is TRBV29-1; 10 nucleotides align to TRBD1. The sequence was collected from a man between 45 and 60 years old with active or convalescent COVID-19. The CDR3 coding sequence is TGCAGCGTTGCACGGACAGGGGGGATGAATACGCAGTATTTT. This translates into CSVARTGGMNTQYF.